Shown below are 31 T cell receptor beta chains from a single sample sequenced in a study of blood T cell repertoires in COVID-19. Clones were sequenced by immunoSEQ multiplex PCR, and TCRdb holds only the in-frame ones, with some missing. The repertoire holds 150,000 to 200,000 clones, with about 86% as singletons. The specimen sequenced was peripheral blood. Receptors originate from a woman over 75 in a cohort sampled during active or convalescent COVID-19.

The chain carries TRBV5-6 and TRBJ1-2, with TRBD1 identical over 8 bases. CDR3 length: 15 residues. Losses at the gene ends were 4 bases for V and 0 bases for J; bases not matched to a gene: 5. CDR1 is SGHDT and CDR2 is YYEEEE in the germline V gene. Here the CDR3 reads CASSATGGTNYGYTF. The CDR3 DNA is TGTGCCAGCAGCGCTACAGGGGGTACTAACTATGGCTACACCTTC.

This chain joins TRBV10-2 and TRBJ1-5; D is unresolved. Germline V gene data show CDR1 as WSHSY and CDR2 as SAAADI. V was trimmed by 2 bases and J by 4 bases, leaving 9 bases between them. This CDR3 is built from 14 residues. The CDR3 is CASSEAGVNQPQHF. CDR3 nucleotide sequence: TGCGCCAGCAGTGAGGCCGGGGTTAATCAGCCCCAGCATTTT.

V is TRBV7-2 and J is TRBJ1-2; D is uncertain. This CDR3 spans 15 amino acids. With 5 bases removed from V and 0 bases from J, the gap between germline ends came to 13 bases. CDR1 SGHTA and CDR2 FQGNSA come from the germline V gene. As DNA, the CDR3 is TGTGCCAGCAGCCCGTACACAAACACTAACTATGGCTACACCTTC. It yields the protein CASSPYTNTNYGYTF.

This sequence joins TRBV7-2 and TRBJ2-5, with a tentative D call TRBD2 (6 bases). Germline assignment: CDR1 SGHTA and CDR2 FQGNSA. Trimming took off 3 bases at V and 5 bases at J, with 13 bases between the two ends. This CDR3 is built from 14 residues. The CDR3 DNA reads TGTGCCAGCAGCTTCAGGGTTGGGAGGGAGACCCAGTACTTC. Translation gives CASSFRVGRETQYF.

The V and J genes are TRBV4-1 and TRBJ2-7; D gene uncertain. CDR3 length: 12 amino acids. The V and J ends lost 1 base and 7 bases respectively, with 8 bases between them. Looked up from germline, CDR1 is MGHRA and CDR2 is YSYEKL. CDR3 residues: CASSQAGSEQYV. The DNA of the CDR3 is TGCGCCAGCAGCCAAGCCGGGTCGGAGCAGTACGTC.

The chain has TRBV7-2 and TRBJ1-2; D possibly corresponds to TRBD1 (5 bases). V lost 5 bases, J lost 5 bases, and 18 bases lay in between. The CDR3 runs to 15 residues. The germline gives CDR1 SGHTA, CDR2 FQGNSA. CDR3 loop: CASSVGPGGEYGYTF. In DNA, the CDR3 is TGTGCCAGCAGCGTAGGGCCCGGGGGGGAGTATGGCTACACCTTC. Together with reference TRBV7-2 and TRBJ1-2, the CDR3 gives the full variable domain: GAGVSQSPSNKVTEKGKDVELRCDPISGHTALYWYRQSLGQGLEFLIYFQGNSAPDKSGLPSDRFSAERTGGSVSTLTIQRTQQEDSAVYLCASSVGPGGEYGYTFGSGTRLTVV.

V is TRBV27 and J is TRBJ1-5, with D possibly TRBD1 on 6 matching bases. Trimming stripped 2 bases from V and 5 bases from J, with 10 bases between. Looked up from germline, CDR1 is MNHEY and CDR2 is SMNVEV (reference sequence). This CDR3 is built from 14 residues. Written as DNA, the CDR3 is TGTGCCAGCAGTTTAGGGGGCTGGGATCAGCCCCAGCATTTT. Protein product: CASSLGGWDQPQHF.

V is TRBV7-8 and J is TRBJ2-7, with 8 bases lining up with TRBD2. The CDR3 extends over 16 amino acids. V gave up 1 base and J gave up 7 bases; unmatched junction bases: 12. Germline assignment: CDR1 SGHVS and CDR2 FQNEAQ. In DNA, the CDR3 is TGTGCCAGCAGCTTAGGGGCCGGGAGGGCCCTCGGAGAGCAGTACGTC. Residues: CASSLGAGRALGEQYV.

The rearrangement links TRBV5-1 to TRBJ2-5, with TRBD2 matching over 10 bases. The germline V gene encodes CDR1 SGHRS and CDR2 YFSETQ. The CDR3 is 16 amino acids. V lost 0 bases to trimming and J lost 2 bases; unmatched junction nucleotides: 4. The CDR3 region is CASSLGGLAVQETQYF. The CDR3, as DNA: TGCGCCAGCAGCTTGGGAGGACTAGCGGTACAAGAGACCCAGTACTTC.

The rearrangement links TRBV12-2 to TRBJ1-2; TRBD1, the table's D call, lacks a check against the DNA. TRBV12-2 is termed a pseudogene. This CDR3 spans 17 amino acids. CDR3 sequence (DNA): TGTGCAAGTCGCTTAGATGGGCAGGGGGCGGCCGGCTATGGCTACACCTTC. Protein: CASRLDGQGAAGYGYTF.

The chain carries TRBV30 and TRBJ2-2, with TRBD2 matching over 8 bases. Germline assignment: CDR1 GTSNPN and CDR2 SVGIG (reference sequence). This CDR3 is built from 15 residues. V lost 5 bases and J lost 4; bases outside the gene matches: 9. CDR3 region: CAWADGGALTGELFF. In nucleotides, the CDR3 is TGTGCCTGGGCCGACGGGGGGGCGCTCACCGGGGAGCTGTTTTTT.

V and J are TRBV2 and TRBJ2-1, with TRBD2 as a possible D gene (5 bases). The CDR3 extends over 15 amino acids. Germline loops: CDR1 SNHLY, CDR2 FYNNEI. V lost 3 bases, J lost 9 bases, and 18 bases lay in between. The CDR3 protein is CASSDRTLDVGEQFF. The CDR3 region has the DNA TGTGCCAGCAGTGATCGGACTCTGGACGTGGGTGAGCAGTTCTTC.

The chain links TRBV5-1 to TRBJ1-6, with TRBD1 matching 7 bases. The ends lost 4 bases at V and 5 bases at J; junction bases unmatched: 6. Germline CDR1 reads SGHRS; CDR2 reads YFSETQ. The CDR3 loop spans 15 amino acids. For the CDR3, the DNA is TGCGCCAGCAGCCCGTCCGGGACAGATAATTCACCCCTCCACTTT. It codes for CASSPSGTDNSPLHF.

V and J are TRBV12-5 and TRBJ1-2; D perhaps matches TRBD1 (5 bases). V was cut by 2 bases and J by 4 bases, with 8 bases left in between. The length of the CDR3 is 13 residues. Germline V gene sequence: CDR1 LGHNT, CDR2 FRNRAP. Written as DNA, the CDR3 is TGTGCTAGTGGTTTGTCACAGGTCTATGGCTACACCTTC. As protein: CASGLSQVYGYTF.

The chain couples TRBV10-3 to TRBJ2-1, with 9 bases fitting TRBD1. With V trimmed by 3 bases and J by 7 bases, 4 bases remained unmatched. The CDR3 loop spans 14 amino acids. Germline CDR1 is ENHRY and CDR2 is SYGVKD. In DNA, the CDR3 is TGTGCCATCAGTGACCGGACAGGGGATAATGAGCAGTTCTTC. Amino acids: CAISDRTGDNEQFF.

V usage is TRBV24-1 and J usage is TRBJ2-1, with a tentative D call TRBD2 (6 bases). Germline CDR1 reads KGHDR; CDR2 reads SFDVKD. The CDR3 contains 18 residues. Trimming stripped 2 bases from V and 0 bases from J, with 16 bases between. CDR3 loop: CATSDSGGLLSSYNEQFF. The CDR3 DNA is TGTGCCACCAGTGATTCCGGGGGACTCCTGAGCTCCTACAATGAGCAGTTCTTC.

CDR3 region: CASSESRQSTDTQYF. The DNA of the CDR3 is TGCGCCAGCAGTGAGTCGCGACAGAGCACAGATACGCAGTATTTT. This sequence joins TRBV10-1 and TRBJ2-3, with D possibly matching TRBD1 (5 bases). Deletions cut 0 bases from V and 0 bases from J, with 7 bases between. The CDR3 consists of 15 residues. CDR1 is WNHNN and CDR2 is SYGVQD in the germline V gene (reference sequence).

CDR3 in amino acids: CASRRTVNTEAFF. The CDR3 nucleotides read TGTGCCAGCAGGCGGACAGTGAACACTGAAGCTTTCTTT. The rearrangement uses TRBV5-5 and TRBJ1-1; possible D gene TRBD1, 6 bases. Between the trimmed V and J ends, which lost 5 bases and 0 bases, there was a span of 8 bases. The length of the CDR3 is 13 residues. Germline V gene data show CDR1 as SGHKS and CDR2 as YYEKEE (reference sequence). Using reference TRBV5-5 and TRBJ1-1 for the parts outside the CDR3, the full variable domain is DAGVTQSPTHLIKTRGQQVTLRCSPISGHKSVSWYQQVLGQGPQFIFQYYEKEERGRGNFPDRFSARQFPNYSSELNVNALLLGDSALYLCASRRTVNTEAFFGQGTRLTVV.

The CDR3 DNA reads TGCAGCGTTCCTAGCGGAGCGGGCGCCGGGGAGCTGTTTTTT. It is translated as CSVPSGAGAGELFF. This rearrangement joins TRBV29-1 to TRBJ2-2; TRBD2 matches at 7 bases. The trim removed 5 bases at V and 6 bases at J, leaving 9 bases unmatched. This CDR3 spans 14 amino acids. Germline CDR1 is SQVTM and CDR2 is ANQGSEA.

This sequence joins TRBV7-2 and TRBJ1-2; the D gene is possibly TRBD1 (5 bases). CDR3 length equals 15 residues. V was clipped by 5 bases and J by 8 bases, with 21 bases between them. Germline V gene sequence: CDR1 SGHTA, CDR2 FQGNSA. In nucleotides, the CDR3 is TGTGCCAGCAGCCGGGGGGTCGGGGGTGGATACGGCTACACCTTC. Encoded protein: CASSRGVGGGYGYTF. Filled out from reference TRBV7-2 and TRBJ1-2, the complete variable domain reads GAGVSQSPSNKVTEKGKDVELRCDPISGHTALYWYRQSLGQGLEFLIYFQGNSAPDKSGLPSDRFSAERTGGSVSTLTIQRTQQEDSAVYLCASSRGVGGGYGYTFGSGTRLTVV.

The chain employs TRBV27 and TRBJ1-6; 7 bases fit TRBD1. V was pared by 6 bases and J by 9 bases, with 17 bases of the junction left unmatched. This CDR3 comprises 17 residues. CDR1 and CDR2 from the germline V gene are MNHEY and SMNVEV (reference sequence). DNA for the CDR3: TGTGCCAGCAGCCTCACTAGAAGACAGGGCGATTCTTCACCCCTCCACTTT. This codes for CASSLTRRQGDSSPLHF.

The chain combines TRBV28 with TRBJ1-5, with a weak D call TRBD1 (5 bases). With 6 bases removed from V and 0 bases from J, the gap between germline ends came to 15 bases. The germline CDR1 and CDR2 sequences are MDHEN and SYDVKM. The CDR3 is 16 residues long. The CDR3 DNA reads TGTGCCAGCAGGAATAACTACAGGTTTAGCAATCAGCCCCAGCATTTT. This sequence encodes CASRNNYRFSNQPQHF.

V usage is TRBV10-1 and J usage is TRBJ1-5, with D perhaps matching TRBD1 (6 bases). The V gene lost 5 bases and the J gene lost 5 bases, with 10 bases spanning the gap. This CDR3 region has 13 residues. In germline, CDR1 is WNHNN, CDR2 SYGVQD (reference sequence). CDR3 sequence (DNA): TGCGCCAGCAGTTCGACAGGTGATCAGCCCCAGCATTTT. It codes for CASSSTGDQPQHF.

The chain has TRBV5-1 and TRBJ1-5, with 8 bases lining up with TRBD1. The length of the CDR3 is 15 residues. Trimming at V came to 4 bases and at J to 0 bases, leaving 3 bases not matched to a gene. CDR1 and CDR2 from the germline V gene are SGHRS and YFSETQ. The CDR3 loop is CASSATGDSNQPQHF. The CDR3 DNA reads TGCGCCAGCAGCGCGACAGGGGATAGCAATCAGCCCCAGCATTTT.

The J gene is TRBJ2-2, the V gene TRBV5-4; 10 bases line up with TRBD2. From germline, CDR1 is SGHNT and CDR2 YYREEE (reference sequence). The V and J ends lost 4 bases and 5 bases, in that order; junction bases with no gene match: 8. This CDR3 has 16 amino acids. The CDR3 sequence: CASSTATSGLTGELFF. In DNA form, the CDR3 reads TGTGCCAGCAGCACGGCGACTAGCGGGTTGACCGGGGAGCTGTTTTTT.

The CDR3 spells CASSARQGPQYF. For the CDR3, the DNA is TGCGCCAGCAGCGCGAGACAGGGGCCCCAGTACTTC. The chain uses TRBV10-2 and TRBJ2-5, with 8 bases aligning to TRBD1. Trimming took 6 bases from V and 9 from J; bases not matched to a gene: 6. The V gene's germline CDR1 is WSHSY and CDR2 SAAADI. The CDR3 is made up of 12 amino acids.

By share, this clone counts as medium-sized. The chain is built from TRBV28 and TRBJ2-7; TRBD2 matches at 11 bases. CDR1 and CDR2 (germline): MDHEN, SYDVKM. V lost 10 bases and J lost 1; bases outside the gene matches: 6. The CDR3 has 14 residues. DNA for the CDR3: TGTGCCAATCTTAGCGGGAGGGCTTCCTACGAGCAGTACGTC. This codes for CANLSGRASYEQYV.

V gene TRBV28 combines with J gene TRBJ1-6, with 10 bases lining up with TRBD1. This CDR3 has 17 residues. V shed 11 bases, J shed 11 bases, and the junction held 21 bases outside the gene matches. Germline values: CDR1 MDHEN, CDR2 SYDVKM. Here the CDR3 reads CAGPRREDRGRYAPLHF. The CDR3, as DNA: TGTGCCGGACCACGCCGAGAGGACAGGGGGAGGTATGCACCCCTCCACTTT.

The rearrangement uses TRBV5-1 and TRBJ2-2; 11 nucleotides line up with TRBD2. The trim removed 3 bases at V and 3 bases at J, leaving 10 bases unmatched. The germline CDR1 and CDR2 sequences are SGHRS and YFSETQ. The CDR3 contains 18 residues. CDR3 sequence (DNA): TGCGCCAGCAGCTGGGGGGCTCTAGCGGGAGGTGACACCGGGGAGCTGTTTTTT. This encodes CASSWGALAGGDTGELFF.

The chain couples TRBV18 to TRBJ2-6; 9 bases fit TRBD1. Unmatched junction bases numbered 9, after V lost 11 bases and J lost 1 base. The CDR3 is made up of 16 amino acids. Germline loops: CDR1 KGHSH, CDR2 LQKENI. CDR3 DNA: TGTGCCGGTTCCGGGACAGGGAGATCTGGGGCCAACGTCCTGACTTTC. Its protein is CAGSGTGRSGANVLTF.

This clone is classed as medium-sized (0.01 to 0.1%). This chain links TRBV18 with TRBJ2-1, with TRBD1 matching 9 bases. This CDR3 has 14 amino acids. Germline V gene sequence: CDR1 KGHSH, CDR2 LQKENI. Germline trimming cut 0 bases from V and 8 bases from J; bases unmatched to any gene: 2. The CDR3 DNA follows: TGTGCCAGCTCACCACCCGACAGGGGGGATGAGCAGTTCTTC. Translation: CASSPPDRGDEQFF.